The text below deals with one T cell receptor beta chain. The antigen is undetermined. The source of the sample is a study of CD8+ T cells in alopecia areata. Turning to the study itself: Treated patients took oral tofacitinib at 5 to 10 mg twice daily. Tofacitinib ran for 6 to 18 months before 6 months off drug.

Overall study results and limits: Lesional scalp exceeded normal scalp in clonality, especially in alopecia totalis/universalis. Mice gave a clearer picture of TCR sharing than patients did, possibly for HLA-related reasons.

Trimming took off 1 base at V and 2 bases at J, with 15 bases between the two ends. The CDR3 contains 16 residues. Per germline, CDR1 MGHRA and CDR2 YSYEKL. Investigators isolated RNA and reverse transcribed it into cDNA to act as the sequencing template. Here immunoSEQ multiplex PCR was the method, and the copy in TCRdb shows in-frame clones only, minus some. The sample has 150,000 to 180,000 clones, approximately 53% seen once. The sample consisted of CD8+ T cells sorted from blood, taken at week 0. The rearrangement links TRBV4-1 to TRBJ2-7; D gene unclear. The clonotype comes from a human donor with alopecia areata. CDR3 bases: TGCGCCAGCAGCCAAGGGTACGCAGGTCTTACCTACGAGCAGTACTTC. Its translation is CASSQGYAGLTYEQYF.